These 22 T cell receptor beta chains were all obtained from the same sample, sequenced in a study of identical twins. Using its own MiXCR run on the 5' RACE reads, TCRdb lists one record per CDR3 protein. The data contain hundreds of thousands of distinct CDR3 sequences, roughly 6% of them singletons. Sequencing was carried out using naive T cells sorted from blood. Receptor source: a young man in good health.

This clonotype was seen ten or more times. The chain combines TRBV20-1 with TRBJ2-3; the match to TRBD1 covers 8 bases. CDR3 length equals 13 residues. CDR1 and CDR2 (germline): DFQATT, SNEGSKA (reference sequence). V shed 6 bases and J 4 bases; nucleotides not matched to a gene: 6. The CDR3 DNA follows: TGCAGTGCGATTAGGACAGGGCCAGATACGCAGTATTTT. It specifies CSAIRTGPDTQYF.

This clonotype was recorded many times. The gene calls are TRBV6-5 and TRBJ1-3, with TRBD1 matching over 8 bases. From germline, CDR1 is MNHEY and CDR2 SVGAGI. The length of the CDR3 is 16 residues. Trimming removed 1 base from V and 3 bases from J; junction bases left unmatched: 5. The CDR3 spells CASSYLDRANGNTIYF. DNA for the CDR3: TGTGCCAGCAGTTACTTGGACAGGGCGAATGGAAACACCATATATTTT.

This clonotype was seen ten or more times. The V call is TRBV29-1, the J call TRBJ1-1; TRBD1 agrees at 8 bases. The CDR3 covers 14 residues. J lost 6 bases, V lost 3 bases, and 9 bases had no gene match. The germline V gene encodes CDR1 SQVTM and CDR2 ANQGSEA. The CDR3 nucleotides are TGCAGCGTTGATGGAGTCGACAGGGGACCTGAAGCTTTCTTT. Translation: CSVDGVDRGPEAFF.

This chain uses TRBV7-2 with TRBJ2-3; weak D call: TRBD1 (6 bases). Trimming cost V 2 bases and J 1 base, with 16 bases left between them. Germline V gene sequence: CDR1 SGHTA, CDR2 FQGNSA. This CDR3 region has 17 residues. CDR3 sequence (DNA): TGTGCCAGCAGCTTACCGAAGACAGGTCTGGGCACAGATACGCAGTATTTT. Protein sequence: CASSLPKTGLGTDTQYF. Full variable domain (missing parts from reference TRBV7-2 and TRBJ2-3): GAGVSQSPSNKVTEKGKDVELRCDPISGHTALYWYRQSLGQGLEFLIYFQGNSAPDKSGLPSDRFSAERTGGSVSTLTIQRTQQEDSAVYLCASSLPKTGLGTDTQYFGPGTRLTVL.

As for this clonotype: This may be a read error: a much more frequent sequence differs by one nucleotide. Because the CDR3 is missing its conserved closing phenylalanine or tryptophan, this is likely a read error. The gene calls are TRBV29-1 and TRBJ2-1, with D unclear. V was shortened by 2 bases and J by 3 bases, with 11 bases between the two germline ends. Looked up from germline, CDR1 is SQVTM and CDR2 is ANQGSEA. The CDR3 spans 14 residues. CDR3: CSVESRLNYNEQFC. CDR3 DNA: TGCAGCGTTGAAAGTCGCCTGAACTACAATGAGCAGTTCTGC.

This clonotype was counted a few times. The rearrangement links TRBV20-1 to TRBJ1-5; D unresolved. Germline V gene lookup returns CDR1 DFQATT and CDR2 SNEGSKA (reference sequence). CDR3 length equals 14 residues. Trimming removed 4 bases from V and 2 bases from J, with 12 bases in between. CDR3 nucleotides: TGCAGTGCTAAAGTTTCGGTCGGCAATCAGCCCCAGCATTTT. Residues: CSAKVSVGNQPQHF.

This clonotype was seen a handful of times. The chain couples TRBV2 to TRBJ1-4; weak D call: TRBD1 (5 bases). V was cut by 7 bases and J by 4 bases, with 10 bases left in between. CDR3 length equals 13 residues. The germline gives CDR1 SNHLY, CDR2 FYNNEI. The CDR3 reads CASNPGDNEKLFF. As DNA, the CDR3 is TGTGCCAGCAACCCGGGGGATAATGAAAAACTGTTTTTT.

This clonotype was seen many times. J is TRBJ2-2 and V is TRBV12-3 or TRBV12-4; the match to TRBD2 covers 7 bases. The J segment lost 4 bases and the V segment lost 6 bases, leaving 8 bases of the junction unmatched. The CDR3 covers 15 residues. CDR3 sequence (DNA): TGTGCCAGCAGAGGTGGGAGGGATACCACCGGGGAGCTGTTTTTT. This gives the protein CASRGGRDTTGELFF.

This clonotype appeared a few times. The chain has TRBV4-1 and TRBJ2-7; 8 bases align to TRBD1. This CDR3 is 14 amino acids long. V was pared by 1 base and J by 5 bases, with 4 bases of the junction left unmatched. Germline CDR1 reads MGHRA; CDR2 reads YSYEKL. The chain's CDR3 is CASSQAQGAHEQYV. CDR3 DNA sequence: TGCGCCAGCAGCCAAGCCCAGGGGGCCCACGAGCAGTACGTC.

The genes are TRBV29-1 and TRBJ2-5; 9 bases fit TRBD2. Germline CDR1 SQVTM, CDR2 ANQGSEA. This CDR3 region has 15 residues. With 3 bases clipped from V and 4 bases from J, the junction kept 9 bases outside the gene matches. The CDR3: CSVDTAGGRRETQYF. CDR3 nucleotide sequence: TGCAGCGTTGATACTGCGGGGGGGCGTCGAGAGACCCAGTACTTC.

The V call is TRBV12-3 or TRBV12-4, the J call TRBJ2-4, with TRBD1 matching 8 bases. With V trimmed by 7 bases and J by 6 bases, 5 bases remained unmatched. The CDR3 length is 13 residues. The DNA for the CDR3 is TGTGCCAGCACTACCACAGGGGGAAACATTCAGTACTTC. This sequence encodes CASTTTGGNIQYF.

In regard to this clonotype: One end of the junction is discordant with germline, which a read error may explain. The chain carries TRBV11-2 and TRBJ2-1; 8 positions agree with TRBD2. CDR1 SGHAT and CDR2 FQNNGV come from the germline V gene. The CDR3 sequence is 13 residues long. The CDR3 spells CASSLQTGTRISF. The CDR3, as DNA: TGTGCCAGCAGCCTACAGACCGGGACTAGAATCTCATTC. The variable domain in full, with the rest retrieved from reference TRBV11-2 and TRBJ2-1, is EAGVAQSPRYKIIEKRQSVAFWCNPISGHATLYWYQQILGQGPKLLIQFQNNGVVDDSQLPKDRFSAERLKGVDSTLKIQPAKLEDSAVYLCASSLQTGTRISFGPGTRLTVL.

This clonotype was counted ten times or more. The CDR3 DNA follows: TGCAGTGCTGGACAGGGGATGAACACTGAAGCTTTCTTT. It specifies CSAGQGMNTEAFF. The gene calls are TRBV20-1 and TRBJ1-1; 9 bases line up with TRBD1. The J segment lost 0 bases and the V segment lost 5 bases, leaving 1 base of the junction unmatched. Germline V CDR1 and CDR2: DFQATT, SNEGSKA (reference sequence). The CDR3 sequence is 13 residues long.

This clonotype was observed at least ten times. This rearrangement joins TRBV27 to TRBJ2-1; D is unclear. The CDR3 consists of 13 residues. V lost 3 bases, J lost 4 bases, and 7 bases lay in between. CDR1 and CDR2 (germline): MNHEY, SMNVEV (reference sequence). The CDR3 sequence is CASSFDLYNEQFF. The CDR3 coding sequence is TGTGCCAGCAGTTTCGACCTTTACAATGAGCAGTTCTTC.

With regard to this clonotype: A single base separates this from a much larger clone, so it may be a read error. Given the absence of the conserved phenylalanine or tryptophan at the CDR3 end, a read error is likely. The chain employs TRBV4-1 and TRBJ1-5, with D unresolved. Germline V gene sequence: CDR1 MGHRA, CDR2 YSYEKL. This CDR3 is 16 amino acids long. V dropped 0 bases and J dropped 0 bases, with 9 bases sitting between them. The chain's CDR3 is CASSQEGRHSNQPQHS. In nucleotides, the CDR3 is TGCGCCAGCAGCCAAGAAGGGCGGCATAGCAATCAGCCCCAGCATTCT.

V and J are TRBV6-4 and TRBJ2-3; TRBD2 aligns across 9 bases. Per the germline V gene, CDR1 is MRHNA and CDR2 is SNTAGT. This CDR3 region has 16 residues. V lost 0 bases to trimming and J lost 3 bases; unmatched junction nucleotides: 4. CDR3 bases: TGTGCCAGCAGTGACTCGTGGCGGGAGGGGACAGATACGCAGTATTTT. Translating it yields CASSDSWREGTDTQYF.

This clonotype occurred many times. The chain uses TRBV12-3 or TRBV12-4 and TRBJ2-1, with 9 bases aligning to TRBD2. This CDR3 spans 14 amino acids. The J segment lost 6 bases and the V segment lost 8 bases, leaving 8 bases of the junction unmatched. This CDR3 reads CASAYLAGTNEQFF. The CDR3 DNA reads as TGTGCCAGCGCGTACCTAGCGGGGACCAATGAGCAGTTCTTC.

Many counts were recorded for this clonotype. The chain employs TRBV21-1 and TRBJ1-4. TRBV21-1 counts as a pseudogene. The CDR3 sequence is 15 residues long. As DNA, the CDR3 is TGTGCCAGCAGCAAGTGGGCCTTACTTAATGAAAAACTGTTTTTT. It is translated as CASSKWALLNEKLFF.

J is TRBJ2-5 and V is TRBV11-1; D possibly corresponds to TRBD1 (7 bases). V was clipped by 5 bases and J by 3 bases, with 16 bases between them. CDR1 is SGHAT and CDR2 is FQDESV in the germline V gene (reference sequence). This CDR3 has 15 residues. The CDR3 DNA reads TGTGCCAGCAGCCCGGGTGGCAGGGGGGAAGAGACCCAGTACTTC. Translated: CASSPGGRGEETQYF.

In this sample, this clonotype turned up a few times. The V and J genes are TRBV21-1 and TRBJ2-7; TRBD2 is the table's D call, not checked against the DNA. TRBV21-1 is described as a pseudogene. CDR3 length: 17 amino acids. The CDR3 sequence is CASSKWERETPNYEQYV. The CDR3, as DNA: TGTGCCAGCAGCAAATGGGAGCGGGAAACGCCTAATTACGAGCAGTACGTC.

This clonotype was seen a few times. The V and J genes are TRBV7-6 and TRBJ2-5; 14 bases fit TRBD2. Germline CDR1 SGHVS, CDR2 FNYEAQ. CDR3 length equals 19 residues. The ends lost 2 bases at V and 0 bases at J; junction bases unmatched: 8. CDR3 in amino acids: CASSLLRLAGGPYQETQYF. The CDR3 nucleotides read TGTGCCAGCAGCTTACTCCGACTAGCGGGAGGGCCGTACCAAGAGACCCAGTACTTC.

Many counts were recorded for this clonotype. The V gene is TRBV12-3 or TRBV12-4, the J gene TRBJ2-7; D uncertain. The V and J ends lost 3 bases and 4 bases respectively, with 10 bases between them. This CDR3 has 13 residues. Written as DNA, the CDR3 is TGTGCCAGCAGTTTTACGGTGGCGTACGAGCAGTACTTC. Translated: CASSFTVAYEQYF.